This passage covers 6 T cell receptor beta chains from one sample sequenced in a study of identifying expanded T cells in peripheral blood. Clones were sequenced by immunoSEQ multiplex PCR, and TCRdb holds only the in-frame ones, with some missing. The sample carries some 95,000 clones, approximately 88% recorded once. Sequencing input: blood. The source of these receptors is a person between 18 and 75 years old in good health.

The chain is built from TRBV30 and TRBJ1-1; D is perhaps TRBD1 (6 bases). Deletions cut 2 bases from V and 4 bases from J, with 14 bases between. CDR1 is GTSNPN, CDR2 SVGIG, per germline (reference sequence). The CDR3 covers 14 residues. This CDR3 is CAWSPTGMGTEAFF. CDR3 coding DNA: TGTGCCTGGAGTCCCACAGGGATGGGCACTGAAGCTTTCTTT.

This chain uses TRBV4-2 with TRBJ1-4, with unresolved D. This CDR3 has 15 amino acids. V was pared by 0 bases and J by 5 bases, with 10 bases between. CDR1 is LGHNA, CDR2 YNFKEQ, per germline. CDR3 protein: CASSQERGFNEKLFF. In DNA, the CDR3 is TGTGCCAGCAGCCAAGAGCGCGGATTCAATGAAAAACTGTTTTTT.

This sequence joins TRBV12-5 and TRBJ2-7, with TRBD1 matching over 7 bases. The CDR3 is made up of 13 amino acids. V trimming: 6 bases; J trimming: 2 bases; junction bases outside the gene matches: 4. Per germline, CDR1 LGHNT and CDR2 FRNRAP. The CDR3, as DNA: TGTGCTAGTGGGGGGACAGAACCCTACGAGCAGTACTTC. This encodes CASGGTEPYEQYF.

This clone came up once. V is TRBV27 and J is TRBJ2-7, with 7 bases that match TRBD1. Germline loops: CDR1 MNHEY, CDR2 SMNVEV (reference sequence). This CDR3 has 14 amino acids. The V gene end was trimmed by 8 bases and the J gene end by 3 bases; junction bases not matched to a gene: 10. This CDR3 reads CASATGTASYEQYF. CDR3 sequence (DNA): TGTGCCAGCGCAACCGGGACAGCAAGCTACGAGCAGTACTTC.

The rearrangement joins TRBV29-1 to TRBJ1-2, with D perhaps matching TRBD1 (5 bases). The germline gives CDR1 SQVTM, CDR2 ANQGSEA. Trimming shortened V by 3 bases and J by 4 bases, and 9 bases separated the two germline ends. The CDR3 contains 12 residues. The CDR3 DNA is TGCAGCGTTGATACAGGACCCTATGGCTACACCTTC. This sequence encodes CSVDTGPYGYTF.

CDR3 region: CASRDGNMNTEAFF. The CDR3 region has the DNA TGTGCCAGTAGGGACGGAAACATGAACACTGAAGCTTTCTTT. The chain combines TRBV19 with TRBJ1-1; no firm D call. This CDR3 is built from 14 residues. Trimming pared 6 bases from V and 0 bases from J, leaving 11 bases between. Germline assignment: CDR1 LNHDA and CDR2 SQIVND (reference sequence).